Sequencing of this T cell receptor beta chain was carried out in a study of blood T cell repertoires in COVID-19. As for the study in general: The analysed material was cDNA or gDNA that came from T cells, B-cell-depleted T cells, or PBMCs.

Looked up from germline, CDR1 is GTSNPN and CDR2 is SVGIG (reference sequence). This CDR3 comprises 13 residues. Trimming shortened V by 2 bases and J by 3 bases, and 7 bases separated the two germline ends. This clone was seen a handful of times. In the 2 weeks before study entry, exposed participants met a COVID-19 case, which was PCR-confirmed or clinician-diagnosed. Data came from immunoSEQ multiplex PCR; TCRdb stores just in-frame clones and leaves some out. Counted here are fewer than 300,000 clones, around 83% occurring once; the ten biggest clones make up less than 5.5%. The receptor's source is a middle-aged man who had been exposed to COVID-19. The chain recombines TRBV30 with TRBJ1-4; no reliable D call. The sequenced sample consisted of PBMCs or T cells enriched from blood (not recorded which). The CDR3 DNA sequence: TGTGCCTGGAGTAGGCGGGCTAATGAAAAACTGTTTTTT. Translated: CAWSRRANEKLFF.